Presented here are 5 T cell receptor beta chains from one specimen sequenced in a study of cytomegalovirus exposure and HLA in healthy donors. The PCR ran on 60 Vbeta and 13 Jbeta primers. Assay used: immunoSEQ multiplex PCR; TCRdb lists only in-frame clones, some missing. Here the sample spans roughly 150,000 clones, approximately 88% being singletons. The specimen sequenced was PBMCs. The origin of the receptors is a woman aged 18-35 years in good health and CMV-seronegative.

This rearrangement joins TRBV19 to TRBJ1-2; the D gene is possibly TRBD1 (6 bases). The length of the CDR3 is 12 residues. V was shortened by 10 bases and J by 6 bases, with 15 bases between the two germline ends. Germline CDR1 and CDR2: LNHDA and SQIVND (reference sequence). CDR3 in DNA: TGTGCCACAAGGACAGCAAGCGATGGCTACACCTTC. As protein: CATRTASDGYTF. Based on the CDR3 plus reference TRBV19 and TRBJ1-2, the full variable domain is DGGITQSPKYLFRKEGQNVTLSCEQNLNHDAMYWYRQDPGQGLRLIYYSQIVNDFQKGDIAEGYSVSREKKESFPLTVTSAQKNPTAFYLCATRTASDGYTFGSGTRLTVV.

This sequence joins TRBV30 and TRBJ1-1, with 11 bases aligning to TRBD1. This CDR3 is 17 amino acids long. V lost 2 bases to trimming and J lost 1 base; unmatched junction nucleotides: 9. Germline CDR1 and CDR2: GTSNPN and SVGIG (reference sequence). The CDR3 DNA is TGTGCCTGGAGTCAATGGACAGGGGGCCCCCGGAACACTGAAGCTTTCTTT. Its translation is CAWSQWTGGPRNTEAFF.

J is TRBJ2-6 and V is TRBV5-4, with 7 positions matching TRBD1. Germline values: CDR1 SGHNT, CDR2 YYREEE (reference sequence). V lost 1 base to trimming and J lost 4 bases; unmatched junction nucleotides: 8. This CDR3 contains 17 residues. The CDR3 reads CASSLSGQISGANVLTF. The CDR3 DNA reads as TGTGCCAGCAGCTTGTCGGGACAGATTTCCGGGGCCAACGTCCTGACTTTC.

The CDR3 reads CASSGTGLNQPQHF. The CDR3 region has the DNA TGTGCCAGTAGTGGGACAGGGCTAAATCAGCCCCAGCATTTT. The genes are TRBV19 and TRBJ1-5; 9 bases align to TRBD1. Germline values: CDR1 LNHDA, CDR2 SQIVND (reference sequence). The CDR3 extends over 14 amino acids. The J segment lost 4 bases and the V segment lost 5 bases, leaving 3 bases of the junction unmatched.

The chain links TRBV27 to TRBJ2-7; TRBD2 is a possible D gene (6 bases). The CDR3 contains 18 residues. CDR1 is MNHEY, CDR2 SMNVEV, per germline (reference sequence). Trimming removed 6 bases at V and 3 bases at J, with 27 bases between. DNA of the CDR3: TGTGCCAGCAGCCTATCTTTCGGACACGGGGGTCTGAGCTACGAGCAGTACTTC. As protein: CASSLSFGHGGLSYEQYF.